This T cell receptor beta chain was identified in a study of cytomegalovirus exposure and HLA in healthy donors. About the study: A preliminary data release comprised roughly 80 million unique TCRs obtained from HLA-typed donors.

The study ran its PCR with 60 Vbeta and 13 Jbeta primers. The data were produced by immunoSEQ multiplex PCR, yet TCRdb's version contains in-frame clones alone and is incomplete. The sample shows tens of thousands of clones, approximately 75% of them seen only once. General study points: In all likelihood, a cluster of highly shared sequence variants was a sequencing artifact.

Remarks on this clone: Its antigen is not identified.

CDR3 length: 14 amino acids. V was pared by 4 bases and J by 5 bases, with 9 bases between. The germline CDR1 and CDR2 sequences are ENHRY and SYGVKD. The J gene is TRBJ1-6, the V gene TRBV10-3; D not certain. This clonotype was sampled from a woman aged 40 to 50 in good health and CMV-seronegative. Sequencing used PBMCs. The CDR3 spells CAISGPLNNSPLHF. The DNA of the CDR3 is TGTGCCATCAGTGGGCCCTTGAATAATTCACCCCTCCACTTT.